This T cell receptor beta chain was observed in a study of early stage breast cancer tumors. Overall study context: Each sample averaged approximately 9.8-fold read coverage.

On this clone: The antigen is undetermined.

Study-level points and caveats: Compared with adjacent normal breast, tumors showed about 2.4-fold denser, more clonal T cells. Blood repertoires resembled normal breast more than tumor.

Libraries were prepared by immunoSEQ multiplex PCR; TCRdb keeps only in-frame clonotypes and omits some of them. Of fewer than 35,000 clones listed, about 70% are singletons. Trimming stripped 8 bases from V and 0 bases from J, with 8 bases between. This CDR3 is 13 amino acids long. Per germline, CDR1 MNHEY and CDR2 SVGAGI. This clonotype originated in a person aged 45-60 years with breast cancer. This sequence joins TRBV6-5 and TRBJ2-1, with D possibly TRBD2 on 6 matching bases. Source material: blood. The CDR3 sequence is CASGRSSYNEQFF. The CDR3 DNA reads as TGTGCCAGCGGGAGGAGCTCCTACAATGAGCAGTTCTTC.